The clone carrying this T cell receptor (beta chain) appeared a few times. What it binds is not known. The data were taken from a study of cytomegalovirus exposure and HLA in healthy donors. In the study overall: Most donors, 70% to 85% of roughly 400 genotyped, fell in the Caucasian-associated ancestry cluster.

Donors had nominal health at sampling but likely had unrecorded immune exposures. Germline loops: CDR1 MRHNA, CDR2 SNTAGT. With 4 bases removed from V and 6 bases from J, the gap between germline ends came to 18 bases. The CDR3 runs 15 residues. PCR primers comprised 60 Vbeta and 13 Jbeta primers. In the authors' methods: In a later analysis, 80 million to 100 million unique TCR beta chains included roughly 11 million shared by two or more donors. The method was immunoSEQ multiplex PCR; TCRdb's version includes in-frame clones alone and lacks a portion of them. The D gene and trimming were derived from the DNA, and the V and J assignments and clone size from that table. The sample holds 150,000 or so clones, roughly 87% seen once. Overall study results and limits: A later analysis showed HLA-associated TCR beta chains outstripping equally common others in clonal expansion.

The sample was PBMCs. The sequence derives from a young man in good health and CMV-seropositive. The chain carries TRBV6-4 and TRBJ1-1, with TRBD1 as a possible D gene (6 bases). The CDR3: CASSVSPLGASEAFF. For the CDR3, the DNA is TGTGCCAGCAGTGTCTCACCCCTGGGGGCTTCTGAAGCTTTCTTT.